Presented here are 10 T cell receptor beta chains from one specimen sequenced in a study of Ad26.COV2.S vaccination and SARS-CoV-2 variants. Profiled with immunoSEQ multiplex PCR; TCRdb holds only in-frame clones, not every one. The top ten clones hold roughly 1.7% of a sample with fewer than 600,000 clones, about nine tenths of them seen once. Treatment here: 15 to 20 received Ad26.COV2.S at low or high dose, single or two shots; about 5 received placebo; per-sample allocation not given. Day 63 after the first injection of vaccine or placebo was the sampling time. Sequencing was performed on peripheral blood, taken in a trial of Ad26.COV2.S vaccine versus placebo. The receptors come from a person between 18 and 65 years old who received the Ad26.COV2.S COVID-19 vaccine or a placebo.

This chain uses TRBV6-6 with TRBJ1-5; D unclear. The CDR3 extends over 15 amino acids. Germline loops: CDR1 MNHNY, CDR2 SVGAGI (reference sequence). V lost 2 bases and J lost 7, with 15 bases in between. CDR3 residues: CASSYRAETGQPQHF. Here the CDR3 DNA reads TGTGCCAGCAGTTACAGGGCCGAGACGGGCCAGCCCCAGCATTTT.

The chain links TRBV18 to TRBJ1-1; D may be TRBD1 (5 bases). Germline-derived CDR1 and CDR2 are KGHSH and LQKENI. Trimming removed 3 bases at V and 1 base at J, with 18 bases between. The CDR3 sequence is 17 residues long. CDR3 loop: CASSPNSGLWENTEAFF. The CDR3 DNA reads TGTGCCAGCTCACCCAACTCGGGACTTTGGGAGAACACTGAAGCTTTCTTT. The full variable domain, in which reference TRBV18 and TRBJ1-1 provide the parts outside the CDR3, is NAGVMQNPRHLVRRRGQEARLRCSPMKGHSHVYWYRQLPEEGLKFMVYLQKENIIDESGMPKERFSAEFPKEGPSILRIQQVVRGDSAAYFCASSPNSGLWENTEAFFGQGTRLTVV.

This sequence joins TRBV3-1 (or the pseudogene TRBV3-2) and TRBJ2-7, with 8 bases fitting TRBD1. Germline CDR1 reads LGHDT; CDR2 reads YNNKEL (reference sequence). This CDR3 has 15 residues. The ends lost 5 bases at V and 2 bases at J; junction bases unmatched: 8. CDR3 DNA: TGTGCCAGCAGCTGGACAGGGTTCCATCCCTACGAGCAGTACTTC. Translated, it gives CASSWTGFHPYEQYF.

This chain uses TRBV7-9 with TRBJ2-7; D call uncertain. V gave up 5 bases and J gave up 0 bases, with 20 bases separating them. The germline V gene encodes CDR1 SEHNR and CDR2 FQNEAQ (reference sequence). The CDR3 totals 17 residues. The chain's CDR3 is CASSDSNGFVLSYEQYF. The CDR3 DNA follows: TGTGCCAGCAGCGATTCTAACGGATTCGTGCTCTCCTACGAGCAGTACTTC.

The chain uses TRBV6-5 and TRBJ1-2; D perhaps matches TRBD1 (5 bases). Germline lookup yields CDR1 MNHEY and CDR2 SVGAGI. Trimming shortened V by 7 bases and J by 3 bases, and 15 bases separated the two germline ends. This CDR3 is built from 14 residues. Here the CDR3 DNA reads TGTGCCAGCAACGGGCAGGGAGCCGACTATGGCTACACCTTC. Residues: CASNGQGADYGYTF.

The V call is TRBV6-5, the J call TRBJ2-5; possible D gene TRBD2, 6 bases. V lost 6 bases and J 5 bases, leaving 19 bases between the germline ends. The germline gives CDR1 MNHEY, CDR2 SVGAGI. CDR3 length equals 15 residues. The CDR3 nucleotides are TGTGCCAGCAGCCTCATGGAGGGAACGTTGGAGACCCAGTACTTC. Amino acid sequence: CASSLMEGTLETQYF.

The V call is TRBV6-5, the J call TRBJ2-3, with a possible D match to TRBD1 (5 bases). This CDR3 has 12 residues. V shed 7 bases and J shed 1 base, with 6 bases lying between them. The germline V gene has CDR1 MNHEY and CDR2 SVGAGI. CDR3 nucleotide sequence: TGTGCCAGCATAGGGGGCACAGATACGCAGTATTTT. As protein: CASIGGTDTQYF.

The chain employs TRBV30 and TRBJ2-1; D is uncertain. Germline V lookup: CDR1 GTSNPN, CDR2 SVGIG (reference sequence). V was cut by 2 bases and J by 5 bases, with 10 bases left in between. This CDR3 spans 13 amino acids. In DNA form, the CDR3 reads TGTGCCTGGAGTTCTCGACTTCACAATGAGCAGTTCTTC. It is translated as CAWSSRLHNEQFF.

CDR3 loop: CASSLMGGRLAGSASEQFF. The CDR3 nucleotides are TGTGCCAGCAGCTTAATGGGGGGGCGACTAGCGGGATCGGCCAGTGAGCAGTTCTTC. V usage is TRBV7-3 and J usage is TRBJ2-1; the match to TRBD2 covers 11 bases. The germline V gene encodes CDR1 SGHTA and CDR2 FQGTGA. Trimming cost V 1 base and J 9 bases; bases outside gene matches: 17. The CDR3 runs 19 residues.

This chain links TRBV7-8 with TRBJ1-1; D gene uncertain. V lost 1 base and J 4 bases, leaving 7 bases between the germline ends. Germline-derived CDR1 and CDR2 are SGHVS and FQNEAQ. The CDR3 is 13 amino acids. The CDR3 loop reads CASSLVRLTEAFF. The CDR3 coding sequence is TGTGCCAGCAGCTTAGTCCGGCTCACTGAAGCTTTCTTT.